The 3 T cell receptor beta chains below were found in one sample sequenced in a study of CD8 T cells in Susac syndrome (dated by TCRdb to between 2017 and 2020). Libraries came from the immunoSEQ multiplex PCR assay. RNA was extracted using the RNeasy kit, and about 0.5 to 1 ug of the RNA was reverse transcribed with random hexamers. TCRdb itself trimmed the public reads at Q25 with fastp, ran MiXCR and retained productive beta chains. Each CDR3 protein appears once, grouped with its most common genes and DNA. The table for this sample lists about 150,000 distinct CDR3 sequences; over 85% of them were counted only once. The ten most abundant clones make up more than 0.2% of the sample. The specimen sequenced was CD8+ T cells from PBMCs. The receptors were sampled from a human donor with multiple sclerosis.

The chain is built from TRBV29-1 and TRBJ1-2; TRBD1 might be the D (5 bases). Looked up from germline, CDR1 is SQVTM and CDR2 is ANQGSEA. The CDR3 consists of 13 residues. Trimming pared 6 bases from V and 7 bases from J, leaving 18 bases between. The CDR3 DNA reads TGCAGCGTACCCGGACAAATCTATGTTGGCTACACCTTC. It is translated as CSVPGQIYVGYTF.

The chain uses TRBV6-5 and TRBJ1-2, with a possible D match to TRBD1 (5 bases). The CDR3 runs to 12 residues. Trimming stripped 6 bases from V and 7 bases from J, with 12 bases between. Germline CDR1 is MNHEY and CDR2 is SVGAGI. The CDR3 is CASSSGGGGYTF. In DNA, the CDR3 is TGTGCCAGCAGCTCTGGGGGAGGTGGCTACACCTTC.

As DNA, the CDR3 is TGTGCCAGTATGGCAGGGGTCTATGGCTACACCTTC. It codes for CASMAGVYGYTF. The chain joins TRBV19 to TRBJ1-2, with TRBD1 as a possible D gene (6 bases). Trimming cost V 7 bases and J 4 bases, with 10 bases left between them. The germline CDR1 and CDR2 sequences are LNHDA and SQIVND (reference sequence). The CDR3 totals 12 residues.